This T cell receptor (beta chain) comes out of a study of OX40 agonist ivuxolimab in advanced cancers. The wider study: Every patient in dose escalation had hepatocellular carcinoma, melanoma, renal cell or head and neck cancer. Mean age about 60 years, range roughly 20 to 85; approximately 80% male.

After removal of 7 bases from V and 5 bases from J, the junction contained 9 bases not matched to a gene. In germline, CDR1 is MDHEN, CDR2 SYDVKM. This CDR3 contains 14 residues. TCRdb's table, derived via immunoSEQ multiplex PCR, lists solely in-frame clones and lacks some. Of 150,000 to 190,000 clones listed, 94% are singletons. The chain links TRBV28 to TRBJ2-7, with TRBD1 matching 9 bases. The sequenced sample was CD4+ or CD8+ T cells sorted from blood, obtained in a trial of the OX40 agonist ivuxolimab. This clonotype was sampled from an adult with an advanced solid tumor such as melanoma, head and neck, liver or kidney cancer. This chain's CDR3 is CASMGGTGYHEQYF. The CDR3 DNA reads TGTGCCAGCATGGGCGGGACAGGGTACCACGAGCAGTACTTC.